The subject of this entry is one T cell receptor beta chain. Its antigen remains unknown. The data originate from a study of T cell repertoires in cytomegalovirus infection. Study information: CMV infection plus the matching HLA type was flagged by public TCR beta signatures.

TCRdb reanalysed the reads using MiXCR and keeps one entry per CDR3 protein. Here the sample spans under 300,000 distinct CDR3 sequences, approximately 13% being singletons. Points from the study as a whole: The response measured ex vivo was dominated by TCR beta clonotypes (HLA-C-restricted and CMV-specific). The cumulative frequency of public TCR beta families identified carriers of CMV plus the relevant HLA.

This CDR3 is built from 18 residues. The V gene end was trimmed by 3 bases and the J gene end by 2 bases; junction bases not matched to a gene: 9. Germline-derived CDR1 and CDR2 are SGHTA and FQGNSA. The receptor comes from a human donor in good health (CMV status not recorded). Some clones in this sample may be carry-over from other donors' samples. The chain is built from TRBV7-2 and TRBJ2-3; 12 nucleotides line up with TRBD2. Sequenced input: PBMCs. CDR3: CASSLVGTSGSATDTQYF. CDR3 coding DNA: TGTGCCAGCAGCTTGGTTGGGACTAGCGGGTCCGCCACAGATACGCAGTATTTT. Together with reference TRBV7-2 and TRBJ2-3, the CDR3 gives the full variable domain: GAGVSQSPSNKVTEKGKDVELRCDPISGHTALYWYRQSLGQGLEFLIYFQGNSAPDKSGLPSDRFSAERTGGSVSTLTIQRTQQEDSAVYLCASSLVGTSGSATDTQYFGPGTRLTVL.